A selection of T cell receptor beta chains follows, all from one sample in a study of T cell responses to AZD1222 COVID-19 vaccine. The repertoire was sequenced with immunoSEQ multiplex PCR; TCRdb's copy has only in-frame clones and lacks some. The sample has about 180,000 clones, 88% seen once. Sample: peripheral blood, taken 28 days after the second AZD1222 dose. The receptors were gathered from an adult who received the AZD1222 COVID-19 vaccine. The CDR3 runs from the conserved cysteine through the conserved F or W. Fields, in order: J gene, D gene, V gene, CDR3 protein, CDR3 DNA. D genes are given only for firm matches.

j_call: TRBJ2-5
d_call: NA
v_call: TRBV6-2/TRBV6-3
cdr3_aa: CASSYSAERPGAETQYF
cdr3_nt: TGTGCCAGCAGTTACTCTGCGGAACGGCCAGGGGCAGAGACCCAGTACTTC

j_call: TRBJ1-2
d_call: NA
v_call: TRBV11-2
cdr3_aa: CASSSGTRLANYGYTF
cdr3_nt: TGTGCCAGCAGCTCAGGGACCCGATTAGCTAACTATGGCTACACCTTC

j_call: TRBJ2-1
d_call: NA
v_call: TRBV7-8
cdr3_aa: CASSFGGGRNEQFF
cdr3_nt: TGTGCCAGCAGCTTCGGTGGAGGGCGCAATGAGCAGTTCTTC

j_call: TRBJ2-7
d_call: NA
v_call: TRBV30
cdr3_aa: CAWSYGTLSYEQYF
cdr3_nt: TGTGCCTGGAGCTACGGGACACTCTCCTACGAGCAGTACTTC

j_call: TRBJ2-7
d_call: TRBD1
v_call: TRBV5-1
cdr3_aa: CASSSGTGPYEQYF
cdr3_nt: TGCGCCAGCAGCTCGGGGACAGGTCCTTACGAGCAGTACTTC

j_call: TRBJ1-2
d_call: NA
v_call: TRBV5-4
cdr3_aa: CASSSGLNYGYTF
cdr3_nt: TGTGCCAGCAGCTCCGGCCTCAACTATGGCTACACCTTC

j_call: TRBJ1-5
d_call: NA
v_call: TRBV27
cdr3_aa: CASSLVAAFSNQPQHF
cdr3_nt: TGTGCCAGCAGTTTAGTGGCAGCCTTTAGCAATCAGCCCCAGCATTTT

j_call: TRBJ2-7
d_call: TRBD2
v_call: TRBV7-2
cdr3_aa: CASSLAGGVDEQYF
cdr3_nt: TGTGCCAGCAGCCTAGCGGGAGGTGTTGACGAGCAGTACTTC

j_call: TRBJ2-3
d_call: NA
v_call: TRBV29-1
cdr3_aa: CSVEWPFGGRTDTQYF
cdr3_nt: TGCAGCGTTGAATGGCCCTTTGGTGGGAGGACAGATACGCAGTATTTT

j_call: TRBJ1-1
d_call: NA
v_call: TRBV7-3
cdr3_aa: CASSPGWKISEAFF
cdr3_nt: TGTGCCAGCAGCCCAGGGTGGAAGATCTCTGAAGCTTTCTTT